This is a list of T cell receptor beta chains from one sample in a study of blood T cell repertoires in COVID-19. The assay was immunoSEQ multiplex PCR, and TCRdb's table has in-frame clones only and misses some. The sample includes over 70,000 clones, 75% to 95% of them seen just once. Sequencing was done on a sample of peripheral blood. Every receptor here comes from a human donor with active COVID-19. The donor label of this sample is uncertain. Each CDR3 is given with its conserved first and last residue. Each record gives: clone size, J gene, D gene, V gene, CDR3 protein, CDR3 DNA. D genes are given only for firm matches. The size of a clone is reported for some rows only, either as once, few or many, or as a class for expanded clones.

- | TRBJ1-5 | TRBD1 | TRBV23-1 | CASSQRTGFQPQHF | TGCGCCAGCAGTCAAAGGACAGGGTTTCAGCCCCAGCATTTT
- | TRBJ2-7 | - | TRBV7-8 | CASSLTDQDSPGESDEQYF | TGTGCCAGCAGCTTAACTGACCAGGACAGCCCTGGAGAGAGCGACGAGCAGTACTTC
- | TRBJ2-3 | - | TRBV13 | CASSLRRTASTDTQYF | TGTGCCAGCAGCCTCAGACGGACAGCCAGCACAGATACGCAGTATTTT
- | TRBJ1-5 | TRBD1 | TRBV7-8 | CASSLGSGRGTNQPQHF | TGTGCCAGCAGCTTAGGGAGCGGCAGGGGGACCAATCAGCCCCAGCATTTT
- | TRBJ1-3 | - | TRBV5-1 | CASSPDMVGGNTIYF | TGCGCCAGCAGCCCGGACATGGTTGGTGGAAACACCATATATTTT
- | TRBJ2-2 | TRBD1 | TRBV2 | CASSEDRGKGGELFF | TGTGCCAGCAGTGAAGACAGGGGAAAGGGCGGGGAGCTGTTTTTT
- | TRBJ2-1 | - | TRBV28 | CASSSNGAGNNEQFF | TGTGCCAGCAGTTCCAATGGAGCCGGTAACAATGAGCAGTTCTTC
- | TRBJ1-3 | TRBD1 | TRBV5-6 | CASLGTGNSGNTIYF | TGTGCCAGCTTGGGGACAGGAAACTCTGGAAACACCATATATTTT
- | TRBJ2-3 | TRBD2 | TRBV7-3 | CASSGTSGGSLTDTQYF | TGTGCCAGCAGCGGAACTAGCGGGGGGTCCCTCACAGATACGCAGTATTTT
- | TRBJ1-2 | - | TRBV6-5 | CASSFIRGYGYTF | TGTGCCAGCAGTTTTATACGGGGCTATGGCTACACCTTC
- | TRBJ2-5 | TRBD2 | TRBV5-1 | CASSLSLAGGSQETQYF | TGCGCCAGCAGCTTGTCACTAGCGGGGGGTTCCCAAGAGACCCAGTACTTC
once | TRBJ2-7 | TRBD1 | TRBV6-4 | CASSALDRESYEQYF | TGTGCCAGCAGTGCCTTGGACAGGGAGTCTTACGAGCAGTACTTC
- | TRBJ2-5 | - | TRBV25-1 | CASSETRSSTELETQYF | TGTGCCAGCAGTGAAACCCGATCTTCCACAGAATTGGAGACCCAGTACTTC
- | TRBJ2-7 | - | TRBV6-5 | CASRTDSPSSYEQYF | TGTGCCAGCAGGACGGACAGCCCCAGCTCCTACGAGCAGTACTTC
- | TRBJ1-3 | TRBD1 | TRBV6-5 | CASSLARGPGNTIYF | TGTGCCAGCAGTCTCGCCAGGGGGCCTGGAAACACCATATATTTT
- | TRBJ1-5 | - | TRBV4-2 | CASSQDSVGATINQPQHF | TGTGCCAGCAGCCAAGATAGTGTGGGGGCCACAATCAATCAGCCCCAGCATTTT
- | TRBJ2-2 | TRBD1 | TRBV11-2 | CASRRPGQRDTGELFF | TGTGCCAGCAGGCGGCCGGGACAGCGAGACACCGGGGAGCTGTTTTTT
- | TRBJ2-1 | - | TRBV11-2 | CASSWWAGVKYEQFF | TGTGCCAGCAGCTGGTGGGCAGGGGTTAAGTATGAGCAGTTCTTC
- | TRBJ1-2 | - | TRBV9 | CASSASSTGNYGYTF | TGTGCCAGCAGCGCCTCCTCTACAGGAAACTATGGCTACACCTTC
- | TRBJ2-3 | - | TRBV9 | CASSPSGGTQYF | TGTGCCAGCAGCCCTTCAGGTGGGACGCAGTATTTT
- | TRBJ1-3 | - | TRBV10-3 | CAISDPNRVPSGNTIYF | TGTGCCATCAGTGACCCGAACCGGGTGCCCTCTGGAAACACCATATATTTT
- | TRBJ2-7 | - | TRBV5-4 | CASSLDTSSYEQYF | TGTGCCAGCAGCTTGGACACCTCCTCCTACGAGCAGTACTTC
- | TRBJ2-2 | TRBD2 | TRBV2 | CAVRGTERGAPEKPGELFF | TGTGCCGTAAGGGGGACCGAGCGGGGGGCCCCCGAGAAGCCCGGGGAGCTGTTTTTT
- | TRBJ1-5 | - | TRBV19 | CASSSPFDQPQHF | TGTGCCAGTAGTAGTCCGTTTGATCAGCCCCAGCATTTT
- | TRBJ1-6 | - | TRBV5-1 | CASSTGQSNSPLHF | TGCGCCAGCAGCACCGGACAGAGTAATTCACCCCTCCACTTT
once | TRBJ2-2 | - | TRBV11-2 | CASSLDGWDFQNTGELFF | TGTGCCAGCAGCTTAGATGGCTGGGACTTCCAGAACACCGGGGAGCTGTTTTTT
- | TRBJ1-6 | - | TRBV5-1 | CASSLEGHPNHF | TGCGCCAGCAGCTTGGAGGGACACCCCAACCACTTT
- | TRBJ1-1 | - | TRBV6-1 | CASSEEFRGLTEAFF | TGTGCCAGCAGTGAAGAATTTCGGGGGTTGACTGAAGCTTTCTTT
- | TRBJ2-1 | TRBD2 | TRBV11-2 | CASSLKGLAMDNEQFF | TGTGCCAGCAGCTTAAAGGGACTAGCAATGGACAATGAGCAGTTCTTC
few | TRBJ2-5 | TRBD2 | TRBV4-2 | CASSQGTAGGQETQYF | TGTGCCAGCAGCCAAGGTACAGCGGGGGGGCAAGAGACCCAGTACTTC
once | TRBJ1-2 | TRBD1 | TRBV6-6 | CASSYSTGDGYTF | TGTGCCAGCAGTTACTCCACAGGGGATGGCTACACCTTC
few | TRBJ2-2 | TRBD1 | TRBV3-1/TRBV3-2 | CASSLRQGRTGELFF | TGTGCCAGCAGCCTTCGACAGGGGAGGACCGGGGAGCTGTTTTTT
- | TRBJ2-1 | TRBD2 | TRBV5-1 | CASSLDGLAGNEQFF | TGCGCCAGCAGCTTGGATGGCCTAGCGGGGAATGAGCAGTTCTTC
once | TRBJ2-2 | - | TRBV9 | CASTYGTTNTGELFF | TGTGCCAGCACATACGGGACAACGAACACCGGGGAGCTGTTTTTT
few | TRBJ2-5 | - | TRBV10-3 | CAISVKPGQVQETQYF | TGTGCCATCAGTGTGAAACCGGGACAAGTCCAAGAGACCCAGTACTTC
- | TRBJ2-2 | TRBD2 | TRBV4-3 | CASSQDRTSSGELFF | TGCGCCAGCAGCCAAGATAGGACTAGCAGCGGGGAGCTGTTTTTT
- | TRBJ1-3 | TRBD1 | TRBV6-1 | CASSERSTGGNTIYF | TGTGCCAGCAGTGAACGCTCGACAGGGGGAAACACCATATATTTT
- | TRBJ2-4 | - | TRBV6-2/TRBV6-3 | CASSVWAAKNIQYF | TGTGCCAGCAGTGTATGGGCGGCCAAAAACATTCAGTACTTC
- | TRBJ2-1 | TRBD1 | TRBV27 | CASSPRWTGLPVSSYNEQFF | TGTGCCAGCAGCCCCAGGTGGACAGGCCTGCCTGTAAGCTCCTACAATGAGCAGTTCTTC
- | TRBJ2-3 | TRBD2 | TRBV7-2 | CASSQGAGGADTQYF | TGTGCCAGCAGCCAAGGGGCGGGGGGCGCAGATACGCAGTATTTT
- | TRBJ1-2 | - | TRBV19 | CASLVGGGYTF | TGTGCCAGCCTTGTAGGGGGTGGCTACACCTTC
once | TRBJ2-3 | TRBD2 | TRBV4-3 | CASSQVARLADTQYF | TGCGCCAGCAGCCAAGTGGCCCGACTAGCGGATACGCAGTATTTT
- | TRBJ1-4 | TRBD1 | TRBV6-5 | CASSPPGQRHEKLFF | TGTGCCAGCAGTCCTCCGGGACAGAGACATGAAAAACTGTTTTTT
- | TRBJ2-7 | - | TRBV27 | CASSSRGGVTYEQYF | TGTGCCAGCAGTTCCCGAGGGGGAGTTACCTACGAGCAGTACTTC
few | TRBJ1-2 | TRBD1 | TRBV7-8 | CASSRGQGAYDYGYTF | TGTGCCAGCAGCCGAGGACAGGGGGCTTATGACTATGGCTACACCTTC
few | TRBJ1-1 | - | TRBV7-2 | CASTPGVGEAFF | TGTGCCAGCACCCCGGGGGTGGGTGAAGCTTTCTTT
- | TRBJ1-2 | - | TRBV16 | CASSQYAGLNGYTF | TGTGCCAGCAGCCAGTATGCGGGGTTGAATGGCTACACCTTC
- | TRBJ1-2 | TRBD1 | TRBV5-4 | CASSLGQGEYYGYTF | TGTGCCAGCAGCTTGGGACAGGGGGAATACTATGGCTACACCTTC
- | TRBJ2-6 | - | TRBV23-1 | CASSQYREPGANVLTF | TGCGCCAGCAGTCAGTACAGGGAACCCGGGGCCAACGTCCTGACTTTC
- | TRBJ2-2 | TRBD1 | TRBV5-1 | CASSLGQGTGELFF | TGCGCCAGCAGCTTAGGACAGGGAACCGGGGAGCTGTTTTTT
- | TRBJ2-5 | - | TRBV7-2 | CASSLGLAQGQETQYF | TGTGCCAGCAGCTTAGGGCTAGCACAGGGCCAAGAGACCCAGTACTTC
- | TRBJ1-5 | - | TRBV12-3/TRBV12-4 | CASSFRGWQPQHF | TGTGCCAGCAGTTTTCGGGGGTGGCAGCCCCAGCATTTT
- | TRBJ1-4 | TRBD1 | TRBV19 | CASSPTGITEKLFF | TGTGCCAGTAGCCCGACAGGGATTACGGAAAAACTGTTTTTT